This TCR beta chain was sequenced in a study of OX40 agonist ivuxolimab in advanced cancers. V was shortened by 5 bases and J by 5 bases, with 9 bases between the two germline ends. Germline CDR1 reads LNHDA; CDR2 reads SQIVND (reference sequence). This CDR3 comprises 13 residues. Sequencing was performed with immunoSEQ multiplex PCR; in TCRdb, only in-frame clones are kept and a portion is missing. The sample contains approximately 90,000 clones, around 88% of which appear only once. The J gene is TRBJ1-4, the V gene TRBV19, with D perhaps matching TRBD1 (5 bases). The sequencing used CD4+ or CD8+ T cells sorted from blood, collected in a trial of the OX40 agonist ivuxolimab. This receptor was obtained from an adult with an advanced solid tumor such as melanoma, head and neck, liver or kidney cancer. The chain's CDR3 is CASSWDLNEKLFF. The CDR3 coding sequence is TGTGCCAGTAGTTGGGACCTGAATGAAAAACTGTTTTTT.